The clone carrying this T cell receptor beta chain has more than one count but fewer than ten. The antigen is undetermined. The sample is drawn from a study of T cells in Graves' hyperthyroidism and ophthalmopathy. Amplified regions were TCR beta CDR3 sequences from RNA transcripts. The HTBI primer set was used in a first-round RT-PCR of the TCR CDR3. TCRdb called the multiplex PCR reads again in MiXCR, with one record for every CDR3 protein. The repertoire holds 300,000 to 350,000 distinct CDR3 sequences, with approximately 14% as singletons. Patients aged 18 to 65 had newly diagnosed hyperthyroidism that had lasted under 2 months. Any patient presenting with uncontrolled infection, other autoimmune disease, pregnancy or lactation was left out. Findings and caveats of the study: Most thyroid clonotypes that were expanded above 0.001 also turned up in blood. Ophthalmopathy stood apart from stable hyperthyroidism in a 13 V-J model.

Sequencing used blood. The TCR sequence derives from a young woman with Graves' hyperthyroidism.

DNA of the CDR3: TGCGCCAGCAGCTTGGCCAGGGAAGCCGAGCAGTACTTC. It is translated as CASSLAREAEQYF. The chain is built from TRBV5-1 and TRBJ2-7, with D perhaps TRBD1 (5 bases). CDR1 is SGHRS, CDR2 YFSETQ, per germline. This CDR3 is built from 13 residues. V lost 0 bases and J lost 6, with 10 bases in between.